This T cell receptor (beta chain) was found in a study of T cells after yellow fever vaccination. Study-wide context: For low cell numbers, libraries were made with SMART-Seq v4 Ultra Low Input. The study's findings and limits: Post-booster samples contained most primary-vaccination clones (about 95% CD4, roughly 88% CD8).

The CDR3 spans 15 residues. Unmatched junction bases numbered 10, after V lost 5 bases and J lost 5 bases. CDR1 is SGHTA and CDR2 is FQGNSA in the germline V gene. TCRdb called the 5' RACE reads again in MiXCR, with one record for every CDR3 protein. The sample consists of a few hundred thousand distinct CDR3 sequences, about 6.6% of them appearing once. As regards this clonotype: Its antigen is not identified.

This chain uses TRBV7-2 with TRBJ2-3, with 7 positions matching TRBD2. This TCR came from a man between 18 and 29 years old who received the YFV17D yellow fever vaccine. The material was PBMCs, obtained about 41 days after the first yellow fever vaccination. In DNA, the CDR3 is TGTGCCAGCAGCCTTGGGAGGGGCTTGGGAGATACGCAGTATTTT. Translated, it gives CASSLGRGLGDTQYF.